A single sample is the source of the 18 T cell receptor beta chains below, sequenced in a study of cytomegalovirus exposure and HLA in healthy donors. The PCR employed 60 Vbeta primers together with 13 Jbeta primers. Here immunoSEQ multiplex PCR was the method, and the copy in TCRdb shows in-frame clones only, minus some. The data contain 150,000 or so clones, approximately 78% of them singletons. The sample consisted of PBMCs. Source of these receptors: a male donor in good health and CMV-seropositive.

The J gene is TRBJ1-2, the V gene TRBV25-1, with TRBD1 identical over 9 bases. Unmatched junction bases numbered 7, after V lost 7 bases and J lost 7 bases. This CDR3 comprises 13 residues. Germline CDR1 and CDR2: MGHDK and SYGVNS. DNA of the CDR3: TGTGCCAGCAACCAACAGGGGGCGGGTGGCTACACCTTC. This encodes CASNQQGAGGYTF.

The J gene is TRBJ1-2, the V gene TRBV27; TRBD1 is a possible D gene (6 bases). Germline V gives CDR1 MNHEY, CDR2 SMNVEV (reference sequence). The CDR3 runs to 15 residues. V was trimmed by 6 bases and J by 3 bases, leaving 17 bases between them. CDR3 sequence (DNA): TGTGCCAGCAGCCTGGGCGGGGGGCACGACTATGGCTACACCTTC. Protein product: CASSLGGGHDYGYTF.

The rearrangement uses TRBV27 and TRBJ2-1; tentative D call: TRBD2 (7 bases). The CDR3 spans 16 residues. The germline CDR1 and CDR2 sequences are MNHEY and SMNVEV (reference sequence). V was cut by 3 bases and J by 3 bases, with 15 bases left in between. The CDR3 DNA is TGTGCCAGCAGTTTTTCCGGGGGGCCGAACTACAATGAGCAGTTCTTC. Its protein product is CASSFSGGPNYNEQFF.

The chain joins TRBV9 to TRBJ2-7, with 9 bases fitting TRBD2. From germline, CDR1 is SGDLS and CDR2 YYNGEE. The ends lost 2 bases at V and 3 bases at J; junction bases unmatched: 9. CDR3 length: 16 amino acids. CDR3 nucleotides: TGTGCCAGCAGCGTTGGGGCTAGCGGGAACATCTACGAGCAGTACTTC. Translated: CASSVGASGNIYEQYF.

The J gene is TRBJ1-1, the V gene TRBV21-1; the listed D gene, TRBD1, was not tested against the DNA. TRBV21-1 is annotated as a pseudogene. CDR3 length: 16 amino acids. CDR3 sequence: CASVPPRGRRRTEAFF. CDR3 bases: TGTGCCAGCGTCCCCCCTAGGGGCAGGCGAAGGACTGAAGCTTTCTTT.

The table lists this clone with a count of one. The same CDR3 also results from other DNA sequences found in this sample. The chain links TRBV5-1 to TRBJ1-1, with TRBD1 matching 7 bases. This CDR3 spans 13 amino acids. V trimming: 7 bases; J trimming: 3 bases; junction bases outside the gene matches: 6. The V gene's germline CDR1 is SGHRS and CDR2 YFSETQ. CDR3: CASGDREYTEAFF. The CDR3 DNA sequence: TGCGCCAGCGGAGACAGGGAGTACACTGAAGCTTTCTTT.

As for this clone: A junction boundary mismatches the germline segment, possibly from a read error. This rearrangement joins TRBV5-7 to TRBJ1-2; tentatively, D is TRBD1 (6 bases). TRBV5-7 is identified as an open reading frame with a role that is uncertain. The CDR3 is 15 residues long. The CDR3: CASNPSGAKNYSYTF. CDR3 DNA: TGTGCCAGCAACCCTTCAGGGGCCAAAAACTATAGCTACACCTTC.

The V call is TRBV15, the J call TRBJ1-5; 7 bases are a match to TRBD1. Trimming took 4 bases from V and 15 from J; bases not matched to a gene: 12. Germline V gene data show CDR1 as LNHNV and CDR2 as YYDKDF (reference sequence). The CDR3 runs 13 residues. This chain's CDR3 is CATSNNRDSPRHF. DNA for the CDR3: TGTGCCACCAGCAACAACCGGGACAGTCCGCGGCATTTT.

The rearrangement links TRBV18 to TRBJ1-1, with unresolved D. The CDR3 length is 13 residues. Germline CDR1 and CDR2: KGHSH and LQKENI. Trimming shortened V by 1 base and J by 11 bases, and 14 bases separated the two germline ends. The CDR3 DNA is TGTGCCAGCTCACCACAGGATGGGCTTAGGGCTTTCTTT. It encodes CASSPQDGLRAFF. Combining the CDR3 with reference TRBV18 and TRBJ1-1 gives the whole variable domain NAGVMQNPRHLVRRRGQEARLRCSPMKGHSHVYWYRQLPEEGLKFMVYLQKENIIDESGMPKERFSAEFPKEGPSILRIQQVVRGDSAAYFCASSPQDGLRAFFGQGTRLTVV.

The chain is built from TRBV7-9 and TRBJ2-1; D gene ambiguous. V was cut by 1 base and J by 13 bases, with 8 bases left in between. Germline-derived CDR1 and CDR2 are SEHNR and FQNEAQ (reference sequence). The CDR3 sequence is 11 residues long. CDR3: CASSLEPGQFF. CDR3 DNA: TGTGCCAGCAGCTTAGAACCCGGTCAGTTCTTC.

In this sample, this clone turned up a few times. A junction end diverges from the germline sequence, so it may reflect a read error. The rearrangement uses TRBV7-8 and TRBJ2-6, with D tentatively TRBD2 (6 bases). The CDR3 loop spans 15 amino acids. Germline CDR1 and CDR2: SGHVS and FQNEAQ. The CDR3, as DNA: TGTGCCAGCAGCGAAGGAGGGTCTGGGGCCAACGGCCTGACTTTC. This translates into CASSEGGSGANGLTF.

This rearrangement joins TRBV19 to TRBJ1-5; D is perhaps TRBD1 (6 bases). The CDR3 contains 15 residues. From germline, CDR1 is LNHDA and CDR2 SQIVND (reference sequence). Trimming cost V 5 bases and J 1 base, with 12 bases left between them. As DNA, the CDR3 is TGTGCCAGTAGTCGGGGGGGCGGGAGCAATCAGCCCCAGCATTTT. Translation gives CASSRGGGSNQPQHF.

The chain recombines TRBV9 with TRBJ1-2, with 7 bases identical to TRBD1. V was clipped by 3 bases and J by 4 bases; unmatched bases: 3. The germline gives CDR1 SGDLS, CDR2 YYNGEE. There are 13 residues in the CDR3. The CDR3 sequence: CASSADRVYGYTF. DNA of the CDR3: TGTGCCAGCAGCGCAGACAGGGTCTATGGCTACACCTTC.

The V and J genes are TRBV2 and TRBJ2-1; D might be TRBD1 (6 bases). CDR1 and CDR2 from the germline V gene are SNHLY and FYNNEI. Between the trimmed V and J ends, which lost 11 bases and 2 bases, there was a span of 16 bases. The CDR3 length is 14 residues. CDR3 DNA: TGTGCCCTCGGGACATTTGGGCCCTACAATGAGCAGTTCTTC. It is translated as CALGTFGPYNEQFF.

Only a few counts were recorded for this clone. The chain couples TRBV6-5 to TRBJ1-1; 9 positions match TRBD1. Looked up from germline, CDR1 is MNHEY and CDR2 is SVGAGI. CDR3 length: 15 amino acids. Trimming at V came to 0 bases and at J to 5 bases, leaving 4 bases not matched to a gene. The CDR3 DNA follows: TGTGCCAGCAGTTACTCGGGACAGGGAATGACTGAAGCTTTCTTT. Translating it yields CASSYSGQGMTEAFF.

The gene calls are TRBV4-3 and TRBJ2-5; TRBD2 agrees at 9 bases. V lost 2 bases to trimming and J lost 5 bases; unmatched junction nucleotides: 15. CDR1 and CDR2 (germline): LGHNA, YSLEER. The CDR3 has 18 amino acids. The CDR3 sequence: CASSQYKASGEPWETQYF. The CDR3, as DNA: TGCGCCAGCAGCCAATATAAAGCTAGCGGGGAGCCGTGGGAGACCCAGTACTTC.

Comments on this clone: At one boundary the junction diverges from the germline segment, which might be a read error. The chain recombines TRBV4-2 with TRBJ2-6; D is possibly TRBD2 (6 bases). This CDR3 contains 16 residues. In germline, CDR1 is LGHNA, CDR2 YNFKEQ. For the CDR3, the DNA is TGTGCCAGCAGCCAAGAAGGGGACTCTGGGGCCAACGGCCTGACTTTC. Translated: CASSQEGDSGANGLTF.

The chain recombines TRBV27 with TRBJ2-7, with D maybe TRBD2 (7 bases). CDR3 length: 16 amino acids. V was clipped by 4 bases and J by 3 bases, with 19 bases between them. Germline V gives CDR1 MNHEY, CDR2 SMNVEV (reference sequence). The CDR3 region is CASSSRGPRGLYEQYF. The DNA for the CDR3 is TGTGCCAGCAGTTCCCGCGGACCGCGGGGGCTCTACGAGCAGTACTTC.